This T cell receptor (beta chain) originates from a study of blood T cell repertoires in COVID-19. V lost 9 bases and J lost 5; bases outside the gene matches: 6. The CDR3 contains 13 residues. Looked up from germline, CDR1 is LNHDA and CDR2 is SQIVND (reference sequence). As concerns this clone: Other DNA sequences in the same sample also yield this CDR3.

Generated by immunoSEQ multiplex PCR, the TCRdb table keeps only in-frame clones and is missing some. The table lists a few hundred thousand clones, around 87% of them singletons. The receptor was derived from a woman in her thirties or forties who had recovered from COVID-19. Sequencing was performed on PBMCs or T cells enriched from blood (not recorded which). The chain uses TRBV19 and TRBJ1-2; TRBD1 matches 10 bases. The CDR3 bases are TGTGCCAGCCGGGACAGGGGAGGATATGGCTACACCTTC. This sequence encodes CASRDRGGYGYTF. Combining the CDR3 with reference TRBV19 and TRBJ1-2 gives the whole variable domain DGGITQSPKYLFRKEGQNVTLSCEQNLNHDAMYWYRQDPGQGLRLIYYSQIVNDFQKGDIAEGYSVSREKKESFPLTVTSAQKNPTAFYLCASRDRGGYGYTFGSGTRLTVV.